Listed below are T cell receptor beta chains from one sample, sequenced in a study of blood T cell repertoires in COVID-19. Clones were sequenced by immunoSEQ multiplex PCR, and TCRdb holds only the in-frame ones, with some missing. The data show 400,000 or so clones, around nine tenths seen once. The sequencing sample was made of peripheral blood. The receptors come from a human donor in a cohort sampled during active COVID-19. Both conserved end residues are part of each CDR3. The order of the fields is clone size, V gene, D gene, J gene, CDR3 protein, CDR3 DNA. A D gene is named only where the DNA matches it firmly. Clone size is given for some rows only: seen once, a few or many times, or a class if the clone is expanded.

clone size: NA; V gene: TRBV5-1; D gene: TRBD1; J gene: TRBJ2-7; CDR3 protein: CASSSTGISYEQYF; CDR3 DNA: TGCGCCAGCAGCTCGACAGGGATCTCCTACGAGCAGTACTTC
clone size: NA; V gene: TRBV5-1; D gene: TRBD1; J gene: TRBJ1-3; CDR3 protein: CASSRGNIRGPGNTIYF; CDR3 DNA: TGCGCCAGCAGCCGGGGCAACATCAGGGGGCCTGGAAACACCATATATTTT
clone size: few; V gene: TRBV11-2; D gene: NA; J gene: TRBJ2-7; CDR3 protein: CASSPHYEQYF; CDR3 DNA: TGTGCCAGCAGCCCCCACTACGAGCAGTACTTC
clone size: NA; V gene: TRBV27; D gene: TRBD1; J gene: TRBJ1-2; CDR3 protein: CASSSLRDRPNYGYTF; CDR3 DNA: TGTGCCAGCAGTTCCCTAAGGGACAGGCCGAACTATGGCTACACCTTC
clone size: NA; V gene: TRBV18; D gene: TRBD2; J gene: TRBJ2-7; CDR3 protein: CASSRAGGTTYEQYF; CDR3 DNA: TGTGCCAGCTCACGAGCGGGGGGCACCACATACGAGCAGTACTTC
clone size: NA; V gene: TRBV5-1; D gene: TRBD2; J gene: TRBJ2-7; CDR3 protein: CASSFGLAGGYEQYF; CDR3 DNA: TGCGCCAGCAGCTTCGGACTAGCGGGAGGCTACGAGCAGTACTTC
clone size: once; V gene: TRBV7-8; D gene: TRBD2; J gene: TRBJ2-1; CDR3 protein: CASSSRAGYYNEQFF; CDR3 DNA: TGTGCCAGCAGCTCGCGAGCGGGATACTACAATGAGCAGTTCTTC
clone size: NA; V gene: TRBV3-1/TRBV3-2; D gene: NA; J gene: TRBJ1-3; CDR3 protein: CASSPGMVRHGNTIYF; CDR3 DNA: TGTGCCAGCAGCCCGGGGATGGTCAGACACGGAAACACCATATATTTT
clone size: NA; V gene: TRBV6-5; D gene: NA; J gene: TRBJ2-7; CDR3 protein: CASSYSGGSYEQYF; CDR3 DNA: TGTGCCAGCAGTTACTCGGGGGGTTCCTACGAGCAGTACTTC
clone size: NA; V gene: TRBV2; D gene: NA; J gene: TRBJ1-1; CDR3 protein: CASSKTGTRDTEAFF; CDR3 DNA: TGTGCCAGCAGTAAAACCGGGACAAGGGACACTGAAGCTTTCTTT
clone size: NA; V gene: TRBV6-5; D gene: NA; J gene: TRBJ1-6; CDR3 protein: CASSDQGRNSPLHF; CDR3 DNA: TGTGCCAGCAGCGACCAGGGGAGAAATTCACCCCTCCACTTT
clone size: NA; V gene: TRBV11-2; D gene: NA; J gene: TRBJ1-2; CDR3 protein: CASSRDTHDYGYTF; CDR3 DNA: TGTGCCAGCAGCCGGGACACCCATGACTATGGCTACACCTTC
clone size: NA; V gene: TRBV5-1; D gene: TRBD2; J gene: TRBJ2-1; CDR3 protein: CASSRRTSGAYNEQFF; CDR3 DNA: TGCGCCAGCAGCCGAAGGACTAGCGGGGCCTACAATGAGCAGTTCTTC
clone size: NA; V gene: TRBV2; D gene: NA; J gene: TRBJ2-7; CDR3 protein: CASRRGGKNEQYF; CDR3 DNA: TGTGCCAGCAGACGCGGGGGCAAAAACGAGCAGTACTTC
clone size: NA; V gene: TRBV10-3; D gene: TRBD1; J gene: TRBJ2-5; CDR3 protein: CAISEPPGTGETQYF; CDR3 DNA: TGTGCCATCAGTGAGCCACCAGGGACAGGAGAGACCCAGTACTTC
clone size: NA; V gene: TRBV6-1; D gene: NA; J gene: TRBJ1-2; CDR3 protein: CASSDPRGRVNYGYTF; CDR3 DNA: TGTGCCAGCAGTGATCCCCGCGGCAGGGTCAACTATGGCTACACCTTC
clone size: NA; V gene: TRBV18; D gene: NA; J gene: TRBJ1-1; CDR3 protein: CASSPERASLGNTEAFF; CDR3 DNA: TGTGCCAGCTCACCGGAGCGGGCCTCCTTGGGGAACACTGAAGCTTTCTTT
clone size: NA; V gene: TRBV5-1; D gene: TRBD2; J gene: TRBJ2-7; CDR3 protein: CASSLAPPRLAGGSYEQYF; CDR3 DNA: TGCGCCAGCAGCTTGGCCCCACCCAGACTAGCGGGAGGGTCCTACGAGCAGTACTTC
clone size: NA; V gene: TRBV4-1; D gene: NA; J gene: TRBJ2-1; CDR3 protein: CASSQILDSYRYNEQFF; CDR3 DNA: TGCGCCAGCAGCCAAATACTCGACAGCTATAGATACAATGAGCAGTTCTTC
clone size: NA; V gene: TRBV2; D gene: NA; J gene: TRBJ2-7; CDR3 protein: CASSEPGRSYEQYF; CDR3 DNA: TGTGCCAGCAGTGAACCGGGTCGGTCCTACGAGCAGTACTTC
clone size: NA; V gene: TRBV19; D gene: TRBD2; J gene: TRBJ2-1; CDR3 protein: CASSGTAWGGNEQFF; CDR3 DNA: TGTGCCAGTAGTGGGACCGCCTGGGGGGGGAATGAGCAGTTCTTC
clone size: NA; V gene: TRBV15; D gene: NA; J gene: TRBJ1-6; CDR3 protein: CATSIVQAHFTSPLHF; CDR3 DNA: TGTGCCACCAGCATCGTCCAGGCCCATTTTACTTCACCCCTCCACTTT